This T cell receptor beta chain is drawn from a study of T cells expressing NK-cell markers (TCRdb year 2020). Broadly, across the study: Eight or nine donors provided sorted CD3+CD56+NKG2C+, CD3+CD56+NKG2C- and CD3+CD56-NKG2C+ T-cell subsets, whose TCR beta-chain repertoires were profiled. Of the eight sequenced donors, seven were found to be HCMV-seropositive and one was found to be HCMV-seronegative. The eight sequenced donors were randomly selected healthy volunteers, three men and five women. Libraries were sequenced as 2 x 150 bp reads on Illumina HiSeq 2000/2500, MiSeq or NextSeq.

The CDR3 runs 13 amino acids, cysteine and phenylalanine included. The nucleotide record is missing. HCMV serostatus was determined by detecting HCMV-specific IgG in serum with a commercial ELISA kit. Peripheral blood mononuclear cells were isolated from blood by Ficoll density gradient centrifugation. Comments on this clonotype: It has no known antigen specificity.

The instrument was an Illumina HiSeq 2000. TCR beta cDNA libraries were prepared using 5'RACE template switching, which introduced a universal primer site and unique molecular identifiers. cDNA synthesis was primed from the TCR beta constant segment and was followed by two successive PCR amplification steps. The original methods were these. MIGEC was used to demultiplex reads and group reads by UMI, and MiTCR was used to assemble and quantify clonotypes. Only TCR cDNA sequences supported by at least two reads were kept to exclude erroneous sequences. The tcR package was used for downstream repertoire analysis, and clonotypes were matched across fractions by CDR3 nucleotide sequence plus V segment. VDJmatch was used to annotate antigen specificity against VDJdb, with one amino acid substitution in CDR3 permitted. After TCRdb reprocessed the reads, each CDR3 protein sequence was kept as one row, without DNA. TCRdb's processing, not the authors' own work, is the source of the V and J calls. The sample has around 100,000 distinct CDR3 sequences on record. Roughly 20% of the sample is held by the ten biggest clonotypes.

General findings and caveats noted by the study authors: In roughly 6 donors, the dominant CD3+CD56+NKG2C+ clonotypes were among the top 10 CD8+ clonotypes and accounted for 1.0-7.0% of CD8+ T cells. It remained unclear whether the expanded NKG2C-expressing T cell clones were specific for HCMV antigens. Those dominant clonotypes were again the most abundant among CD3+CD56-NKG2C+ cells in a few donors, at about 25-65%.

The specimen was blood T cells: a sorted CD56 or NKG2C T cell subset, CD4+ or CD8+ T cells, or bulk PBMC T cells (not recorded which). The chain is assembled from TRBV23-1 and TRBJ2-5; TCRdb's D call, TRBD1, is unchecked because there is no DNA. TRBV23-1 is classed as an ORF, of uncertain function. This TCR was sampled from a woman between 18 and 75 years old in good health. Here the CDR3 is given as CASVRGGRETQYF.